This is a list of T cell receptor beta chains from one sample in a study of post-analysis software for immune sequencing data. MiXCR, run by TCRdb on the PCR reads, gives a single entry per CDR3 protein. The table records around 700,000 distinct CDR3 sequences, more than 50% of them present only once. Sequencing was carried out using blood. These receptors all stem from a girl aged 2 to 9 with multiple sclerosis. Each CDR3 is given with its conserved first and last residue. The order of the fields is J gene, CDR3 length, V gene, CDR3 protein.

J gene: TRBJ2-5; CDR3 length: 15; V gene: TRBV20-1; CDR3 protein: CSAKRWDSAQETQYF
J gene: TRBJ2-5; CDR3 length: 15; V gene: TRBV7-9; CDR3 protein: CASSYRGGHQETQYF
J gene: TRBJ2-1; CDR3 length: 16; V gene: TRBV20-1; CDR3 protein: CSARGIAGGFKLEQFF
J gene: TRBJ1-2; CDR3 length: 14; V gene: TRBV5-1; CDR3 protein: CASSVDRELGGYTF
J gene: NA; CDR3 length: 13; V gene: TRBV28; CDR3 protein: CASRRGQSREQYF
J gene: TRBJ2-1; CDR3 length: 15; V gene: TRBV6-2/TRBV6-3; CDR3 protein: CASSYRDRVGNEQFF
J gene: TRBJ1-2; CDR3 length: 12; V gene: TRBV20-1; CDR3 protein: CSANGQSYGYTF
J gene: TRBJ2-1; CDR3 length: 17; V gene: TRBV29-1; CDR3 protein: CSVRQRWGDRRRNEQFF
J gene: TRBJ2-5; CDR3 length: 16; V gene: TRBV29-1; CDR3 protein: CSVAQGGAGGWETQYF
J gene: NA; CDR3 length: 16; V gene: TRBV12-3/TRBV12-4; CDR3 protein: CANSLGLAGGYYEQYF
J gene: TRBJ2-1; CDR3 length: 14; V gene: TRBV19; CDR3 protein: CASSRPGQNNEQFF
J gene: TRBJ2-1; CDR3 length: 19; V gene: TRBV7-2; CDR3 protein: CASSLVGTSGRWLSNEQFF
J gene: TRBJ2-1; CDR3 length: 13; V gene: TRBV5-1; CDR3 protein: CASSFGDGAEQFF
J gene: TRBJ2-1; CDR3 length: 15; V gene: TRBV29-1; CDR3 protein: CSVEGVDRAYNEQFF
J gene: TRBJ2-3; CDR3 length: 14; V gene: TRBV20-1; CDR3 protein: CSASPSDSTDTQYF
J gene: NA; CDR3 length: 15; V gene: TRBV27; CDR3 protein: CASSLSEGGGETQYF
J gene: TRBJ2-1; CDR3 length: 16; V gene: TRBV15; CDR3 protein: CATSRDNGRGVNEQFF
J gene: TRBJ2-1; CDR3 length: 15; V gene: TRBV10-3; CDR3 protein: CAISGWTGDYNGQFF
J gene: NA; CDR3 length: 15; V gene: TRBV11-2; CDR3 protein: CASSSSDRGLLEQYF
J gene: TRBJ1-2; CDR3 length: 16; V gene: TRBV6-1; CDR3 protein: CASSETTGTGDYGYTF
J gene: TRBJ2-5; CDR3 length: 13; V gene: TRBV11-2; CDR3 protein: CASRVGTVETQYF
J gene: TRBJ2-7; CDR3 length: 15; V gene: TRBV21-1; CDR3 protein: CASSKLWDQYYEQYF
J gene: TRBJ2-5; CDR3 length: 14; V gene: TRBV5-1; CDR3 protein: CASSLSPDQETQYF
J gene: NA; CDR3 length: 16; V gene: TRBV12-3/TRBV12-4; CDR3 protein: CASSYRGTGGSYEQYF
J gene: TRBJ2-3; CDR3 length: 15; V gene: TRBV18; CDR3 protein: CASSPRTLAGDTQYF
J gene: TRBJ2-1; CDR3 length: 13; V gene: TRBV29-1; CDR3 protein: CSVDIQDYNEQFF
J gene: TRBJ2-7; CDR3 length: 17; V gene: TRBV3-1; CDR3 protein: CASSQANYFFSSYEQYF
J gene: TRBJ2-1; CDR3 length: 16; V gene: TRBV20-1; CDR3 protein: CSATGSLAGGWYEQFF
J gene: TRBJ2-1; CDR3 length: 16; V gene: TRBV7-9; CDR3 protein: CASSFLPGQGRNEQFF
J gene: TRBJ2-7; CDR3 length: 14; V gene: TRBV6-5; CDR3 protein: CASSSYRGSYEQYF
J gene: TRBJ2-7; CDR3 length: 15; V gene: TRBV6-6; CDR3 protein: CASSSGGQESSEQYF
J gene: TRBJ1-4; CDR3 length: 15; V gene: TRBV7-2; CDR3 protein: CASSLVTGMGEKLFF
J gene: TRBJ2-5; CDR3 length: 17; V gene: TRBV7-2; CDR3 protein: CASSLGWVEWYQETQYF
J gene: TRBJ2-7; CDR3 length: 15; V gene: TRBV12-3/TRBV12-4; CDR3 protein: CASSPEGLARYEQYF
J gene: TRBJ1-1; CDR3 length: 16; V gene: TRBV7-2; CDR3 protein: CASSASREKGNTEAFF
J gene: TRBJ2-1; CDR3 length: 16; V gene: TRBV6-5; CDR3 protein: CASSRRTGRVIDEQFF
J gene: TRBJ2-3; CDR3 length: 15; V gene: TRBV12-3/TRBV12-4; CDR3 protein: CASSQGSMNTDTQYF
J gene: TRBJ2-1; CDR3 length: 16; V gene: TRBV5-1; CDR3 protein: CASIQGTGLDYNEQFF
J gene: TRBJ1-5; CDR3 length: 16; V gene: TRBV4-1; CDR3 protein: CASRLITGGVVQPQHF
J gene: TRBJ2-1; CDR3 length: 12; V gene: TRBV11-2; CDR3 protein: CASSLDLREQFF
J gene: TRBJ1-2; CDR3 length: 13; V gene: TRBV7-9; CDR3 protein: CASSLQEATGYTF
J gene: NA; CDR3 length: 15; V gene: TRBV14; CDR3 protein: CASSQDPGYQETQYF
J gene: TRBJ2-5; CDR3 length: 12; V gene: TRBV29-1; CDR3 protein: CSVIQGAQTQYF
J gene: TRBJ2-1; CDR3 length: 14; V gene: TRBV6-2/TRBV6-3; CDR3 protein: CASSYASGGNEQFF
J gene: TRBJ1-4; CDR3 length: 13; V gene: TRBV20-1; CDR3 protein: CSARGGGNEKLFF
J gene: TRBJ1-1; CDR3 length: 14; V gene: TRBV5-1; CDR3 protein: CASSLGTVNTEAFF
J gene: TRBJ2-3; CDR3 length: 14; V gene: TRBV7-2; CDR3 protein: CASSLSLADNTQYF
J gene: TRBJ2-7; CDR3 length: 15; V gene: TRBV7-3; CDR3 protein: CASSRSGARAYEQYF
J gene: TRBJ1-1; CDR3 length: 12; V gene: TRBV30; CDR3 protein: CAWRRMATEAFF
J gene: TRBJ1-1; CDR3 length: 15; V gene: TRBV15; CDR3 protein: CATSRDKGAWAEAFF
J gene: TRBJ2-1; CDR3 length: 15; V gene: TRBV27; CDR3 protein: CASSFNSEAYNEQFF
J gene: TRBJ2-1; CDR3 length: 18; V gene: TRBV12-3/TRBV12-4; CDR3 protein: CASTPHQGDWSSYNEQFF
J gene: TRBJ1-3; CDR3 length: 18; V gene: TRBV6-1; CDR3 protein: CASSLPGAITASGNTIYF
J gene: TRBJ2-5; CDR3 length: 15; V gene: TRBV6-2/TRBV6-3; CDR3 protein: CASSPGTSGKETQYF
J gene: TRBJ1-1; CDR3 length: 14; V gene: TRBV6-5; CDR3 protein: CATFNRDPLTEAFF
J gene: TRBJ1-5; CDR3 length: 14; V gene: TRBV24-1; CDR3 protein: CATSEQGLTQPQHF
J gene: TRBJ1-2; CDR3 length: 13; V gene: TRBV20-1; CDR3 protein: CSATGSKNYGYTF
J gene: TRBJ2-3; CDR3 length: 13; V gene: TRBV3-1; CDR3 protein: CASSQDSPGGRYF